This is a list of T cell receptor beta chains from one sample in a study of cytomegalovirus exposure and HLA in healthy donors. TCRdb's table, derived via immunoSEQ multiplex PCR, lists solely in-frame clones and lacks some. Among about 220,000 clones, approximately 80% were seen once, and the ten largest hold about 14%. Material for sequencing was PBMCs. The receptors derive from a woman aged 30 to 39 in good health and CMV-seropositive. Both conserved end residues are part of each CDR3. The order of the fields is D gene, J gene, V gene, CDR3 DNA, CDR3 protein. The D gene is left open where the match is weak.

d_call: TRBD2
j_call: TRBJ2-2
v_call: TRBV9
cdr3_nt: TGTGCCAGCAGCGGACCTTTGCGGGAGGGGGGCACCGGGGAGCTGTTTTTT
cdr3_aa: CASSGPLREGGTGELFF

d_call: .
j_call: TRBJ2-3
v_call: TRBV19
cdr3_nt: TGTGCCAGTAGTCCAACCGGGACACCAGGTACGCAGTATTTT
cdr3_aa: CASSPTGTPGTQYF

d_call: TRBD1
j_call: TRBJ1-5
v_call: TRBV19
cdr3_nt: TGTGCCAGTAGTACCACGGACAGGGGGTTAGATAGCAATCAGCCCCAGCATTTT
cdr3_aa: CASSTTDRGLDSNQPQHF

d_call: TRBD2
j_call: TRBJ2-1
v_call: TRBV7-2
cdr3_nt: TGTGCCAGCAGCTTAGTGTGGCGAGGGGCTAGCGGAGACAATGAGCAGTTCTTC
cdr3_aa: CASSLVWRGASGDNEQFF

d_call: .
j_call: TRBJ1-1
v_call: TRBV29-1
cdr3_nt: TGCAGCGTTGAGCATCCGGACAAGGGGGGTCGGAACACTGAAGCTTTCTTT
cdr3_aa: CSVEHPDKGGRNTEAFF

d_call: .
j_call: TRBJ1-4
v_call: TRBV13
cdr3_nt: TGTGCCAGCAGCCTAACAACAGGGACCTTAGGTGAAAAACTGTTTTTT
cdr3_aa: CASSLTTGTLGEKLFF

d_call: .
j_call: TRBJ2-3
v_call: TRBV5-4
cdr3_nt: TGTGCCAGCAGCTTGGCGTTCACAGATACGCAGTATTTT
cdr3_aa: CASSLAFTDTQYF

d_call: TRBD1
j_call: TRBJ2-7
v_call: TRBV28
cdr3_nt: TGTGCCAGCAGTTTATGGGGGGACAGGGGCTACGAGCAGTACTTC
cdr3_aa: CASSLWGDRGYEQYF

d_call: .
j_call: TRBJ2-7
v_call: TRBV28
cdr3_nt: TGTGCCAGCAGTACCAGCTCCTACGAGCAGTACTTC
cdr3_aa: CASSTSSYEQYF

d_call: .
j_call: TRBJ2-1
v_call: TRBV2
cdr3_nt: TGTGCCAGCAGTGATCGGGTTGTTGGTGAGCAGTTCTTC
cdr3_aa: CASSDRVVGEQFF

d_call: .
j_call: TRBJ1-2
v_call: TRBV6-6
cdr3_nt: TGTGCCAGCAGCCTTCGACAGGCGGAAGGCTACACCTTC
cdr3_aa: CASSLRQAEGYTF

d_call: TRBD2
j_call: TRBJ2-1
v_call: TRBV10-3
cdr3_nt: TGTGCCATCAGTGCTTCTAGCGGGAGGGCGGATGAGCAGTTCTTC
cdr3_aa: CAISASSGRADEQFF

d_call: TRBD1
j_call: TRBJ1-1
v_call: TRBV20-1
cdr3_nt: TGCAGTGGACAGGGGGACACTGAAGCTTTCTTT
cdr3_aa: CSGQGDTEAFF

d_call: .
j_call: TRBJ2-5
v_call: TRBV5-6
cdr3_nt: TGTGCCAGCAGCTTGGTGTCGGGAGAGACCCAGTACTTC
cdr3_aa: CASSLVSGETQYF

d_call: TRBD1
j_call: TRBJ1-5
v_call: TRBV11-3
cdr3_nt: TGTGCCAGCAGCCAAACAGGGGGCCCAATCAGGGCCCAGCATTTT
cdr3_aa: CASSQTGGPIRAQHF

d_call: TRBD1
j_call: TRBJ1-2
v_call: TRBV6-5
cdr3_nt: TGTGCCAGCAGCAGGACAGGGGAGGCGAGCGGCTACACCTTC
cdr3_aa: CASSRTGEASGYTF

d_call: TRBD1
j_call: TRBJ1-2
v_call: TRBV9
cdr3_nt: TGTGCCAGCAGCTCCCAGGGGGCTTGGGGCTACACCTTC
cdr3_aa: CASSSQGAWGYTF

d_call: .
j_call: TRBJ1-2
v_call: TRBV30
cdr3_nt: TGTGCCTGGAACCTCCGAGGGGTGGGTGGCTACACCTTC
cdr3_aa: CAWNLRGVGGYTF

d_call: .
j_call: TRBJ1-2
v_call: TRBV19
cdr3_nt: TGTGCCAGTAGTATAGATGGACCGCTCTTAAACTATGGCTACACCTTC
cdr3_aa: CASSIDGPLLNYGYTF

d_call: .
j_call: TRBJ2-4
v_call: TRBV7-8
cdr3_nt: TGTGCCAGCACCTCTTGGGACAAAAACATTCAGTACTTC
cdr3_aa: CASTSWDKNIQYF

d_call: TRBD2
j_call: TRBJ2-7
v_call: TRBV27
cdr3_nt: TGTGCCAGCAGTACCCTGACTAGCGGGAGTTCCCCTTTTGCCTACGAGCAGTACTTC
cdr3_aa: CASSTLTSGSSPFAYEQYF

d_call: .
j_call: TRBJ1-5
v_call: TRBV27
cdr3_nt: TGTGCCAGCAGTAAACAAGATGGCAATCAGCCCCAGCATTTT
cdr3_aa: CASSKQDGNQPQHF

d_call: TRBD1
j_call: TRBJ2-3
v_call: TRBV29-1
cdr3_nt: TGCAGCGTTGAAACGACAGGGTACCCTGATACGCAGTATTTT
cdr3_aa: CSVETTGYPDTQYF

d_call: TRBD1
j_call: TRBJ1-2
v_call: TRBV7-2
cdr3_nt: TGTGCCAGCAGCTTAAACCCAGCAGCGTCAGGGGGCGCGGGCTACACCTTC
cdr3_aa: CASSLNPAASGGAGYTF